The clone carrying this T cell receptor (beta chain) came up a few times. Antigen: not known. Between the trimmed V and J ends, which lost 0 bases and 0 bases, there was a span of 4 bases. Per germline, CDR1 SGDLS and CDR2 YYNGEE. CDR3 length: 15 residues. Brentuximab vedotin exposure varied, and every patient relapsed after autologous stem cell transplantation. Patients' outcomes at their best amounted to complete response, partial response or progressive disease. This sample is drawn from a study of PD-1 blockade in classical Hodgkin lymphoma. Whole-study results and caveats: Reports described newly diagnosed patients as having lower baseline TCR diversity than healthy donors. Researchers reported that CD4+ TCR diversity, though not CD8+, rose significantly by C4D1.

Some clones are missing from TCRdb's copy, which holds only in-frame ones; the method was immunoSEQ multiplex PCR. The data contain some 95,000 clones, 85% to 90% of them seen just once; the ten biggest clones take up about 10%. This specimen consisted of peripheral blood mononuclear cells (PBMCs), obtained before the second cycle of nivolumab. The chain has TRBV9 and TRBJ2-6; D unresolved. The sequence derives from a human donor with classical Hodgkin lymphoma. The CDR3 DNA is TGTGCCAGCAGCGTAGGGGGCTCTGGGGCCAACGTCCTGACTTTC. Its protein product is CASSVGGSGANVLTF.